This T cell receptor beta chain was captured in a study of OX40 agonist ivuxolimab in advanced cancers. Study-wide findings and caveats: Among the lowest peripheral clonal expansion occurred in 0.1-3.0 mg/kg partial responders.

As for this clone: What it binds is unknown.

V was shortened by 4 bases and J by 4 bases, with 8 bases between the two germline ends. Per germline, CDR1 SGHVS and CDR2 FNYEAQ. There are 13 residues in the CDR3. The protocol was immunoSEQ multiplex PCR, while the TCRdb copy is restricted to in-frame clones and leaves out a portion. The table lists around 56,000 clones, approximately 83% of them singletons. This sequence originates from an adult with an advanced solid tumor such as melanoma, head and neck, liver or kidney cancer. The chain combines TRBV7-6 with TRBJ2-1; D is ambiguous. The material sequenced was CD4+ or CD8+ T cells sorted from blood, taken in a trial of the OX40 agonist ivuxolimab. The CDR3 is CASSSRIYNEQFF. The DNA for the CDR3 is TGTGCCAGCAGCTCCAGGATTTACAATGAGCAGTTCTTC. Complete variable domain (other parts from reference TRBV7-6 and TRBJ2-1): GAGVSQSPRYKVTKRGQDVALRCDPISGHVSLYWYRQALGQGPEFLTYFNYEAQQDKSGLPNDRFSAERPEGSISTLTIQRTEQRDSAMYRCASSSRIYNEQFFGPGTRLTVL.